This T cell receptor beta chain is from a study of response to subunit inactivated influenza vaccine. General study results and limits: It was the authors' suggestion that each seasonal influenza vaccination recruits few new T cells.

This clonotype was detected only a few times. What it binds is unknown. TCRdb used MiXCR to reprocess the RT-PCR reads, holding one entry per CDR3 protein. Of about 520,000 distinct CDR3 sequences in the sample, roughly 7.6% were seen once. Sample: PBMCs from blood, taken less than 30 months after vaccination. The clonotype originates from a man aged 50 to 69 who received an inactivated influenza vaccine.

CDR3 residues: CASSTGDPKETQYF. For the CDR3, the DNA is TGTGCCAGCAGTACAGGGGACCCAAAAGAGACCCAGTACTTC. The rearrangement links TRBV7-9 to TRBJ2-5, with 7 bases lining up with TRBD1. CDR3 length equals 14 residues. Losses at the gene ends were 6 bases for V and 3 bases for J; bases not matched to a gene: 7. CDR1 is SEHNR, CDR2 FQNEAQ, per germline (reference sequence).